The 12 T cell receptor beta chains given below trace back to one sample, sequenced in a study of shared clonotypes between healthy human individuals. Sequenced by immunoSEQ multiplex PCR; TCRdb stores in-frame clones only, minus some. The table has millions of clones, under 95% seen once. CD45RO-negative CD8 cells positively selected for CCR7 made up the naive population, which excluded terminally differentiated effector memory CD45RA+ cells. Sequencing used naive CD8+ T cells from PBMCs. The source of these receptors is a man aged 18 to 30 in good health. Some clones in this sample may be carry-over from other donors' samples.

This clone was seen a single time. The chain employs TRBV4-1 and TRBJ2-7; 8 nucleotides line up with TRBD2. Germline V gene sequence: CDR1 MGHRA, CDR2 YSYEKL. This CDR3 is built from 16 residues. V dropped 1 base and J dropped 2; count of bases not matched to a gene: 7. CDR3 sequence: CASSQVLSGGAYEQYF. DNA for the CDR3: TGCGCCAGCAGCCAAGTCCTCAGCGGGGGAGCCTACGAGCAGTACTTC.

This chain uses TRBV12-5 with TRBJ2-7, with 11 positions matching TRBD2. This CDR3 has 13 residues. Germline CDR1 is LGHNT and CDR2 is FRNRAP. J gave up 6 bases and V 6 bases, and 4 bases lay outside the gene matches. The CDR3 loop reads CASGLAGGREQYF. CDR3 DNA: TGTGCTAGTGGGCTAGCGGGAGGTCGCGAGCAGTACTTC.

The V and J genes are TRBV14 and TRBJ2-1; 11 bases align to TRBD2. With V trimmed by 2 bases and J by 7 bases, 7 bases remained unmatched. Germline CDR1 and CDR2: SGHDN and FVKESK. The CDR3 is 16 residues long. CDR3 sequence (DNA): TGTGCCAGCAGCCAACGATGGGCTAGCGGGAGGAATGAGCAGTTCTTC. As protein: CASSQRWASGRNEQFF.

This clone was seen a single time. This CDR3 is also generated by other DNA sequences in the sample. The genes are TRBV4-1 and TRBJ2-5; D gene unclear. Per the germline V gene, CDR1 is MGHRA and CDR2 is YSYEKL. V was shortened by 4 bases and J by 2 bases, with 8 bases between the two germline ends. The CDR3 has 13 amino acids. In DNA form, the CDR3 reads TGCGCCAGCAGCCTAGTGGGTCAAGAGACCCAGTACTTC. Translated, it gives CASSLVGQETQYF.

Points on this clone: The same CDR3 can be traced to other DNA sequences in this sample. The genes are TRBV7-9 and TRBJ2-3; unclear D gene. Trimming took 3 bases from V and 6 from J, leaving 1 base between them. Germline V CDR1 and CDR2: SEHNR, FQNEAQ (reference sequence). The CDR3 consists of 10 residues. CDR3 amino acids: CASSFDTQYF. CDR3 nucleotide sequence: TGTGCCAGCAGCTTCGATACGCAGTATTTT. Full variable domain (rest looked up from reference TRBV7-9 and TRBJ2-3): DTGVSQNPRHKITKRGQNVTFRCDPISEHNRLYWYRQTLGQGPEFLTYFQNEAQLEKSRLLSDRFSAERPKGSFSTLEIQRTEQGDSAMYLCASSFDTQYFGPGTRLTVL.

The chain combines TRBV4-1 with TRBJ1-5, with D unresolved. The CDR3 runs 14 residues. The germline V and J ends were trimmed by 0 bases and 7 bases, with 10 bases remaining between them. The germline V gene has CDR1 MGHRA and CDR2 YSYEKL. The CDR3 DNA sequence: TGCGCCAGCAGCCAAGAGGGCGGCCTCCAGCCCCAGCATTTT. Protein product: CASSQEGGLQPQHF.

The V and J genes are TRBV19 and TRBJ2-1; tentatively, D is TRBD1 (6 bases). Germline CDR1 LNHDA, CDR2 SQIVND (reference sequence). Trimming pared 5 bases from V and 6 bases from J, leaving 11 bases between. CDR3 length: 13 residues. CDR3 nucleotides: TGTGCCAGTAGTTGGGACATTGGCAATGAGCAGTTCTTC. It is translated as CASSWDIGNEQFF.

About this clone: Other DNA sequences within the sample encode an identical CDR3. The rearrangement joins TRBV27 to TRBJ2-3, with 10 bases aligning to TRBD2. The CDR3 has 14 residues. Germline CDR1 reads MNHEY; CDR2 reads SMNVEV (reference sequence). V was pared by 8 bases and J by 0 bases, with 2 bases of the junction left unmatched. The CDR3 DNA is TGTGCCAGCTCGACTAGCGGGAGCACAGATACGCAGTATTTT. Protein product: CASSTSGSTDTQYF.

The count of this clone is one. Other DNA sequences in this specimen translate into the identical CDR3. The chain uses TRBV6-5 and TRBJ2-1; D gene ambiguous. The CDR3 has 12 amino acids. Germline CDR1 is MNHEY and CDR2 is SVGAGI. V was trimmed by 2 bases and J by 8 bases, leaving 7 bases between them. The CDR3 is CASSYLGYEQFF. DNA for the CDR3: TGTGCCAGCAGTTACCTGGGCTATGAGCAGTTCTTC.

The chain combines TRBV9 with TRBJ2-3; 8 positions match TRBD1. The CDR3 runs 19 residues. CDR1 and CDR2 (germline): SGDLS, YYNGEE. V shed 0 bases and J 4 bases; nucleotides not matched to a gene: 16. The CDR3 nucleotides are TGTGCCAGCAGCGTAGAGATCAGGGGGCCCCTGACCGGCGCAGATACGCAGTATTTT. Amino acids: CASSVEIRGPLTGADTQYF.

The CDR3: CASSSMTPYEQYF. CDR3 nucleotides: TGTGCCAGCAGCTCTATGACCCCTTACGAGCAGTACTTC. V gene TRBV5-6 combines with J gene TRBJ2-7; D gene unclear. Germline values: CDR1 SGHDT, CDR2 YYEEEE. The CDR3 covers 13 residues. V gave up 3 bases and J gave up 4 bases, with 11 bases separating them.

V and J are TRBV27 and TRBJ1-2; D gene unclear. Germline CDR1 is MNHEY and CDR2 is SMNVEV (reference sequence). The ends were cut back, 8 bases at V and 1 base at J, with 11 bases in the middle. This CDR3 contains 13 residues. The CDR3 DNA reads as TGTGCCAGCTGCTGGGTCGTTAACTATGGCTACACCTTC. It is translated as CASCWVVNYGYTF.